This T cell receptor beta chain was captured in a study of blood T cell repertoires in COVID-19. J gave up 1 base and V 3 bases, and 5 bases lay outside the gene matches. The CDR3 has 16 residues. Germline V lookup: CDR1 SGHVS, CDR2 FNYEAQ. Generated by immunoSEQ multiplex PCR, the TCRdb table keeps only in-frame clones and is missing some. The table has approximately 150,000 clones, 85% seen once. The receptor comes from a woman between 50 and 59 years old with COVID-19, enrolled during active disease. The chain is built from TRBV7-6 and TRBJ2-3, with 9 bases fitting TRBD2. Material: peripheral blood. CDR3 bases: TGTGCCAGCAGCTTTGGCGGGGGGGCGGGCACAGATACGCAGTATTTT. This encodes CASSFGGGAGTDTQYF.